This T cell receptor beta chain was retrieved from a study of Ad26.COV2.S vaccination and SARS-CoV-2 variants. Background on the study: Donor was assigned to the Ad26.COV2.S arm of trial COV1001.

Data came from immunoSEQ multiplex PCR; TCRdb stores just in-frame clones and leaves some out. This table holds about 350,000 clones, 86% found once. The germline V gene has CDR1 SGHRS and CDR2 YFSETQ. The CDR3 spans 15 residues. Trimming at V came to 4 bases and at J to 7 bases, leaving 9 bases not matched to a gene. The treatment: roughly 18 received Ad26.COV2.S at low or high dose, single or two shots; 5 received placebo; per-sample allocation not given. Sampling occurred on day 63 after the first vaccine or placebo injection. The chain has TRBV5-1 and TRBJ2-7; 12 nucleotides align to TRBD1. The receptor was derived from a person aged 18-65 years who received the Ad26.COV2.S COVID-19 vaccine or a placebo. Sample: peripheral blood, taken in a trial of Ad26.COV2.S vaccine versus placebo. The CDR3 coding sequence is TGCGCCAGCAGCGCCGGGACAGGGGGCGCGGGGGAGCAGTACTTC. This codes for CASSAGTGGAGEQYF.